These 20 T cell receptor beta chains share one sample of origin, sequenced in a study of a mutant IDH1 vaccine in newly diagnosed glioma. Sample time point: week 35, safety follow-up. The content of each vaccine dose was 300 ug of mutant IDH1 20-mer peptide, and topical imiquimod accompanied it. Their antigens remain unidentified. Produced via immunoSEQ multiplex PCR; TCRdb's table is partial and in-frame only. Here the sample spans 69,000 or so clones, around 86% being singletons. The sequenced sample was PBMCs, obtained from a glioma patient whose treatment included an IDH1 peptide vaccine. These TCRs come from a man younger than 40 with glioma.

The genes are TRBV7-2 and TRBJ1-2; D gene unclear. This CDR3 has 14 residues. V shed 5 bases and J shed 8 bases, with 18 bases lying between them. The germline V gene encodes CDR1 SGHTA and CDR2 FQGNSA. The CDR3 DNA reads as TGTGCCAGCAGCCAGACGTACTCTCGTAGCGGCTACACCTTC. Translation gives CASSQTYSRSGYTF.

The rearrangement links TRBV15 to TRBJ2-7; D call uncertain. From germline, CDR1 is LNHNV and CDR2 YYDKDF (reference sequence). This CDR3 is 15 amino acids long. V shed 3 bases and J shed 0 bases, with 12 bases lying between them. CDR3 DNA sequence: TGTGCCACCAGCAGTGCCGCGCACTCCTCCTACGAGCAGTACTTC. Translated, it gives CATSSAAHSSYEQYF.

Concerning this clone itself: A read error may produce the germline difference seen at one junction end. This chain uses TRBV9 with TRBJ2-2; 9 bases match TRBD1. CDR1 is SGDLS, CDR2 YYNGEE, per germline. This CDR3 region has 17 residues. The CDR3 reads CATSKTGTGSNTGELFF. For the CDR3, the DNA is TGTGCCACCAGCAAAACTGGGACAGGGTCGAACACCGGGGAGCTGTTTTTT.

The chain carries TRBV28 and TRBJ2-3; 8 nucleotides match TRBD1. CDR1 MDHEN and CDR2 SYDVKM come from the germline V gene. CDR3 length equals 14 residues. The V segment lost 7 bases and the J segment 1 base; nucleotides outside the gene matches: 4. The CDR3 spells CASNSGGRTDTQYF. The CDR3 bases are TGTGCCAGCAACTCAGGGGGCCGCACAGATACGCAGTATTTT.

This chain links TRBV5-6 with TRBJ2-6, with 8 bases lining up with TRBD1. CDR1 SGHDT and CDR2 YYEEEE come from the germline V gene. V trimming: 5 bases; J trimming: 0 bases; junction bases outside the gene matches: 7. This CDR3 has 17 residues. CDR3 DNA sequence: TGTGCCAGCAGTGACAGGGGCACCTTCTCTGGGGCCAACGTCCTGACTTTC. Protein: CASSDRGTFSGANVLTF.

The chain recombines TRBV27 with TRBJ2-3; TRBD2 agrees at 15 bases. The ends lost 6 bases at V and 0 bases at J; junction bases unmatched: 4. CDR1 MNHEY and CDR2 SMNVEV come from the germline V gene (reference sequence). The CDR3 has 17 amino acids. DNA of the CDR3: TGTGCCAGCAGAGGGACTAGCGGGGGGCTGAGCACAGATACGCAGTATTTT. It translates to CASRGTSGGLSTDTQYF.

The chain is built from TRBV7-6 and TRBJ1-1; TRBD1 might be the D (5 bases). The V gene lost 5 bases and the J gene lost 0 bases, with 10 bases spanning the gap. CDR1 SGHVS and CDR2 FNYEAQ come from the germline V gene. There are 14 residues in the CDR3. The CDR3 loop is CASSTAGLNTEAFF. CDR3 nucleotide sequence: TGTGCCAGCAGCACCGCAGGGCTGAACACTGAAGCTTTCTTT.

The chain is built from TRBV19 and TRBJ1-5; D gene unclear. The ends were cut back, 4 bases at V and 2 bases at J, with 6 bases in the middle. The V gene's germline CDR1 is LNHDA and CDR2 SQIVND (reference sequence). The CDR3 contains 13 residues. CDR3 nucleotide sequence: TGTGCCAGTAGTAGCGAGGGCAATCAGCCCCAGCATTTT. It codes for CASSSEGNQPQHF.

The J gene is TRBJ2-7, the V gene TRBV10-1; a possible D gene is TRBD1 (6 bases). Trimming stripped 5 bases from V and 3 bases from J, with 8 bases between. This CDR3 comprises 12 residues. Germline lookup yields CDR1 WNHNN and CDR2 SYGVQD (reference sequence). The CDR3 coding sequence is TGCGCCAGCAGTAGACAGGACTACGAGCAGTACTTC. This translates into CASSRQDYEQYF.

CDR3 DNA: TGTGCCAGCAGATCTACAGGGTTTGGCTACACCTTC. Translation: CASRSTGFGYTF. The gene calls are TRBV5-4 and TRBJ1-2, with D possibly TRBD1 on 6 matching bases. The CDR3 contains 12 residues. V lost 5 bases and J 7 bases, leaving 12 bases between the germline ends. Germline V lookup: CDR1 SGHNT, CDR2 YYREEE (reference sequence).

The genes are TRBV5-4 and TRBJ1-2, with D hard to call. The V end lost 2 bases, the J end lost 4 bases, and 12 bases lay between the germline ends. Per the germline V gene, CDR1 is SGHNT and CDR2 is YYREEE (reference sequence). The CDR3 is 14 amino acids. The CDR3 is CASSFVRGSYGYTF. CDR3 nucleotides: TGTGCCAGCAGCTTTGTCCGAGGGAGCTATGGCTACACCTTC.

Written as DNA, the CDR3 is TGTGCCAGCAGTTTAGTAGGTACACGCACCGGGGAGCTGTTTTTT. Its translation is CASSLVGTRTGELFF. The chain joins TRBV27 to TRBJ2-2; D unclear. V shed 2 bases and J shed 4 bases, with 11 bases lying between them. The germline V gene has CDR1 MNHEY and CDR2 SMNVEV (reference sequence). This CDR3 region has 15 residues.

The chain employs TRBV18 and TRBJ2-7, with 9 bases matching TRBD1. CDR3 length: 15 residues. The V gene end was trimmed by 3 bases and the J gene end by 0 bases; junction bases not matched to a gene: 3. Per germline, CDR1 KGHSH and CDR2 LQKENI. CDR3 DNA: TGTGCCAGCTCACCCCAGGGACAGGGCTCCTACGAGCAGTACTTC. It encodes CASSPQGQGSYEQYF.

As concerns this clone: The sample holds other DNA sequences that translate to the same CDR3. The CDR3 coding sequence is TGCGCCAGCAGCTTGGAGGGAGAGACCCAGTACTTC. It specifies CASSLEGETQYF. This chain joins TRBV5-1 and TRBJ2-5; D gene unclear. V lost 0 bases, J lost 4 bases, and 4 bases lay in between. The CDR3 extends over 12 amino acids. Looked up from germline, CDR1 is SGHRS and CDR2 is YFSETQ.

This rearrangement joins TRBV25-1 to TRBJ2-2; 7 nucleotides line up with TRBD2. CDR3 size: 16 residues. Germline V gene lookup returns CDR1 MGHDK and CDR2 SYGVNS. The V segment lost 2 bases and the J segment 5 bases; nucleotides outside the gene matches: 8. Here the CDR3 DNA reads TGTGCCAGCAGTGAAACTCCGGGAGGTCGTACCGGGGAGCTGTTTTTT. It yields the protein CASSETPGGRTGELFF.

This clone appeared a single time. The chain recombines TRBV29-1 with TRBJ1-1; no firm D call. Germline values: CDR1 SQVTM, CDR2 ANQGSEA. V was clipped by 5 bases and J by 0 bases, with 16 bases between them. The CDR3 covers 15 residues. CDR3 amino acids: CSVWGGGVMNTEAFF. As DNA, the CDR3 is TGCAGCGTTTGGGGAGGTGGGGTTATGAACACTGAAGCTTTCTTT.

The chain couples TRBV6-5 to TRBJ1-1; 8 nucleotides match TRBD1. The CDR3 is made up of 14 amino acids. Per the germline V gene, CDR1 is MNHEY and CDR2 is SVGAGI. V shed 2 bases and J 3 bases; nucleotides not matched to a gene: 2. The CDR3 sequence is CASSYRDRYTEAFF. In nucleotides, the CDR3 is TGTGCCAGCAGTTACAGGGACAGGTACACTGAAGCTTTCTTT.

V usage is TRBV28 and J usage is TRBJ2-6; D is possibly TRBD2 (5 bases). Germline CDR1 and CDR2: MDHEN and SYDVKM. V gave up 3 bases and J gave up 13 bases, with 13 bases separating them. There are 13 residues in the CDR3. CDR3 in amino acids: CASSLSGSKVLTF. CDR3 nucleotides: TGTGCCAGCAGTTTGAGCGGCAGCAAGGTCCTGACTTTC.

A few counts support this clone. The chain combines TRBV19 with TRBJ2-1; D not resolved. CDR1 and CDR2 from the germline V gene are LNHDA and SQIVND (reference sequence). Trimming cost V 3 bases and J 2 bases, with 5 bases left between them. The CDR3 is made up of 13 amino acids. The DNA for the CDR3 is TGTGCCAGTAGTATCTCAACCTACAATGAGCAGTTCTTC. It specifies CASSISTYNEQFF.

The chain links TRBV7-6 to TRBJ2-1; 9 bases match TRBD2. Trimming took 4 bases from V and 6 from J; bases not matched to a gene: 16. Per the germline V gene, CDR1 is SGHVS and CDR2 is FNYEAQ. This CDR3 region has 18 residues. For the CDR3, the DNA is TGTGCCAGCAGCTCCCCATTAGTTGGCGGGAGGGCCGGCAATGAGCAGTTCTTC. It specifies CASSSPLVGGRAGNEQFF. Supplemented by reference TRBV7-6 and TRBJ2-1, the full variable domain reads GAGVSQSPRYKVTKRGQDVALRCDPISGHVSLYWYRQALGQGPEFLTYFNYEAQQDKSGLPNDRFSAERPEGSISTLTIQRTEQRDSAMYRCASSSPLVGGRAGNEQFFGPGTRLTVL.